The rows below give T cell receptor beta chains drawn from one sample of a study of diagnostic markers for celiac disease. No DNA is given; TCRdb re-called the reads and lists each CDR3 protein once. Its table lists some 1,500 distinct CDR3 sequences. The sample was either unsorted cells or a sorted T cell fraction (not recorded which). These receptor sequences come from a human donor. Both conserved end residues are part of each CDR3. Not every row has a clone size; where given, it reads once, few, many or a size class.

abundance,v_gene,j_gene,CDR3aa
NA,TRBV29-1,TRBJ2-1,CSVYRAYNEQFF
large,TRBV20-1,TRBJ1-1,CSASGQLNTEAFF
NA,TRBV20-1,TRBJ2-7,CSARTTGGYEQYF
medium-sized,TRBV12-3/TRBV12-4,TRBJ2-7,CASSHLPSGGYEQYF
large,TRBV29-1,TRBJ1-1,CSGLGQGATEAFF
medium-sized,TRBV10-3,TRBJ2-7,CAINSRVDYEQYF
NA,TRBV5-6,TRBJ2-3,CASSRRATSGGPDTQYF
NA,TRBV7-6,TRBJ2-1,CASSPQVGGEQFF
large,TRBV3-1,TRBJ1-1,CASSLFSGSDTEAFF
NA,TRBV6-2/TRBV6-3,TRBJ1-5,CASSPISWDGNSNQPQHF
NA,TRBV18,TRBJ1-1,CASSQTVGTEAFF
NA,TRBV20-1,TRBJ2-2,CSARPGTSGGTGELFF
NA,TRBV5-1,TRBJ2-1,CASSLERGNSYNEQFF
NA,TRBV5-5,TRBJ1-1,CASSPGTGGWNTEAFF
NA,TRBV5-1,TRBJ1-5,CASSASPTAAGNQPQHF
NA,TRBV2,TRBJ1-1,CASSGGPSPNTEAFF
NA,TRBV12-3/TRBV12-4,TRBJ2-3,CASSLTGLTDTQYF
large,TRBV9,TRBJ2-2,CASSVDRSGGELFF
NA,TRBV18,TRBJ2-7,CASSFGTVTYEQYF
medium-sized,TRBV7-3,TRBJ2-1,CASSPRSGTTNEQFF
medium-sized,TRBV7-7,TRBJ2-2,CASSWSGGKGGELFF
NA,TRBV29-1,TRBJ2-1,CSVGRGGDEQFF
large,TRBV20-1,TRBJ2-1,CSASIGSGKDEQFF
NA,TRBV12-3/TRBV12-4,TRBJ2-7,CASSFGTRTSGGYEQYF
NA,TRBV18,TRBJ2-1,CASSPSVSSNNEQFF
NA,TRBV5-1,TRBJ1-5,CASSSGQGDQPQHF
large,TRBV10-3,TRBJ2-1,CAISEGGPGHEQFF
medium-sized,TRBV7-8,TRBJ1-6,CASSLAAGVYTPLHF
NA,TRBV5-1,TRBJ1-2,CASSLPSGDRSYGYTF
NA,TRBV5-1,TRBJ1-1,CASSADSSGTEAFF
medium-sized,TRBV27,TRBJ2-3,CASSFPGLATSTDTQYF
NA,TRBV27,TRBJ2-7,CASTSAWTGGNEQYF
medium-sized,TRBV10-3,TRBJ2-1,CAIRGRVTKREGLYEQFF
medium-sized,TRBV18,TRBJ2-2,CASSRGLAGDTGELFF
NA,TRBV5-1,TRBJ2-7,CASTDRVTYEQYF